The 13 T cell receptor beta chains given below trace back to one sample, sequenced in a study of T cell changes during pregnancy in multiple sclerosis. Assay: immunoSEQ multiplex PCR; the TCRdb copy retains only in-frame clones and omits some. The data contain 15,000 to 20,000 clones, almost 85% of them singletons. Sequenced here: CD8+ T cells from peripheral blood mononuclear cells, sampled in the third trimester of pregnancy. These receptors all stem from a female donor in good health, enrolled as a control in a pregnancy study.

J is TRBJ1-2 and V is TRBV7-8, with 9 bases fitting TRBD1. The CDR3 covers 11 residues. CDR1 is SGHVS and CDR2 is FQNEAQ in the germline V gene. Trimming at V came to 8 bases and at J to 8 bases, leaving 3 bases not matched to a gene. CDR3 in amino acids: CASGTGKGYTF. CDR3 DNA: TGTGCCAGCGGGACAGGGAAAGGCTACACCTTC.

This sequence joins TRBV27 and TRBJ2-6; 11 nucleotides match TRBD1. The CDR3 length is 19 residues. V lost 5 bases, J lost 0 bases, and 9 bases stayed unmatched. Germline V lookup: CDR1 MNHEY, CDR2 SMNVEV (reference sequence). The CDR3 region has the DNA TGTGCCAGCAGTACTGCCTCCGGGACAGGGGGCTCTGGGGCCAACGTCCTGACTTTC. It is translated as CASSTASGTGGSGANVLTF.

DNA of the CDR3: TGTGCCAGCAGCCCGCGCCCAGGGGCGGCTGAAGCTTTCTTT. Residues: CASSPRPGAAEAFF. This sequence joins TRBV7-2 and TRBJ1-1; D is perhaps TRBD1 (6 bases). Per the germline V gene, CDR1 is SGHTA and CDR2 is FQGNSA. The germline V and J ends were trimmed by 5 bases and 6 bases, with 16 bases remaining between them. This CDR3 spans 14 amino acids.

The rearrangement joins TRBV19 to TRBJ1-2; D may be TRBD1 (5 bases). The CDR3 totals 15 residues. Germline V gene data show CDR1 as LNHDA and CDR2 as SQIVND (reference sequence). Trimming shortened V by 10 bases and J by 0 bases, and 18 bases separated the two germline ends. This CDR3 is CATFDSLSSNYGYTF. CDR3 DNA: TGTGCCACCTTTGACAGCCTCTCTTCTAACTATGGCTACACCTTC.

This clone was observed a few times. This chain links TRBV29-1 with TRBJ1-5; D call uncertain. V gave up 4 bases and J gave up 1 base, with 11 bases separating them. The CDR3 consists of 14 residues. Germline V lookup: CDR1 SQVTM, CDR2 ANQGSEA. In nucleotides, the CDR3 is TGCAGCGTTGCCGATGACATGAGCAATCAGCCCCAGCATTTT. Translating it yields CSVADDMSNQPQHF.

The chain has TRBV5-6 and TRBJ2-7, with a weak D call TRBD2 (6 bases). There are 13 residues in the CDR3. V lost 6 bases and J 6 bases, leaving 16 bases between the germline ends. Germline V gives CDR1 SGHDT, CDR2 YYEEEE. CDR3 bases: TGTGCCAGCACGCCCGGGGGTGGAGGCGAGCAGTACTTC. Protein: CASTPGGGGEQYF.

The J gene is TRBJ1-5, the V gene TRBV19, with 7 bases fitting TRBD1. The CDR3 extends over 15 amino acids. Per germline, CDR1 LNHDA and CDR2 SQIVND (reference sequence). Trimming removed 6 bases from V and 0 bases from J; junction bases left unmatched: 5. CDR3 amino acids: CASSPTGLSNQPQHF. CDR3 DNA: TGTGCCAGTAGCCCGACAGGGCTTAGCAATCAGCCCCAGCATTTT.

The rearrangement joins TRBV5-6 to TRBJ2-2; no clear D gene. This CDR3 contains 14 residues. Germline V lookup: CDR1 SGHDT, CDR2 YYEEEE. The V end lost 0 bases, the J end lost 4 bases, and 7 bases lay between the germline ends. CDR3 sequence reads: CASSLALLTGELFF. CDR3 DNA: TGTGCCAGCAGCTTGGCGCTACTCACCGGGGAGCTGTTTTTT.

CDR3 in DNA: TGTGCCAGCAGTCCCTCGGAGGTGAACACTGAAGCTTTCTTT. Translating it yields CASSPSEVNTEAFF. The chain recombines TRBV27 with TRBJ1-1; D not resolved. Between the trimmed V and J ends, which lost 5 bases and 0 bases, there was a span of 10 bases. CDR3 length: 14 residues. In germline, CDR1 is MNHEY, CDR2 SMNVEV (reference sequence).

The rearrangement uses TRBV4-3 and TRBJ2-1; D uncertain. Trimming left V 3 bases short and J 5 bases short, with 5 bases between. From germline, CDR1 is LGHNA and CDR2 YSLEER. The CDR3 has 12 amino acids. The CDR3 bases are TGCGCCAGCAGCCACCTAGACAATGAGCAGTTCTTC. This codes for CASSHLDNEQFF.

This chain links TRBV30 with TRBJ1-5; 7 bases line up with TRBD1. This CDR3 region has 19 residues. Germline trimming cut 2 bases from V and 2 bases from J; bases unmatched to any gene: 18. Per the germline V gene, CDR1 is GTSNPN and CDR2 is SVGIG (reference sequence). CDR3 sequence (DNA): TGTGCCTGGAGTCGTAGTGGCTCAGGGGGGCGCGGGGGCAATCAGCCCCAGCATTTT. It specifies CAWSRSGSGGRGGNQPQHF. The variable domain in full, completed from reference TRBV30 and TRBJ1-5, reads SQTIHQWPATLVQPVGSPLSLECTVEGTSNPNLYWYRQAAGRGLQLLFYSVGIGQISSEVPQNLSASRPQDRQFILSSKKLLLSDSGFYLCAWSRSGSGGRGGNQPQHFGDGTRLSIL.

The rearrangement uses TRBV5-6 and TRBJ2-3; 10 positions match TRBD2. The CDR3 sequence is 16 residues long. Germline V CDR1 and CDR2: SGHDT, YYEEEE. J gave up 5 bases and V 2 bases, and 8 bases lay outside the gene matches. This chain's CDR3 is CASSFSLAGSLDTQYF. The CDR3 DNA reads as TGTGCCAGCAGCTTCTCACTAGCGGGATCACTAGATACGCAGTATTTT. Drawing the rest from reference TRBV5-6 and TRBJ2-3, the complete variable domain is DAGVTQSPTHLIKTRGQQVTLRCSPKSGHDTVSWYQQALGQGPQFIFQYYEEEERQRGNFPDRFSGHQFPNYSSELNVNALLLGDSALYLCASSFSLAGSLDTQYFGPGTRLTVL.

The chain is built from TRBV19 and TRBJ1-1; no firm D call. Germline V CDR1 and CDR2: LNHDA, SQIVND (reference sequence). V was trimmed by 4 bases and J by 3 bases, leaving 9 bases between them. This CDR3 is 13 amino acids long. The CDR3 loop is CASSSWAYTEAFF. CDR3 bases: TGTGCCAGTAGTAGTTGGGCCTACACTGAAGCTTTCTTT. Drawing the rest from reference TRBV19 and TRBJ1-1, the complete variable domain is DGGITQSPKYLFRKEGQNVTLSCEQNLNHDAMYWYRQDPGQGLRLIYYSQIVNDFQKGDIAEGYSVSREKKESFPLTVTSAQKNPTAFYLCASSSWAYTEAFFGQGTRLTVV.